The sequence of this TCR beta chain was determined in a study of T cells in Graves' hyperthyroidism and ophthalmopathy. This clonotype appeared many times. There were TCR beta CDR3 regions amplified from RNA transcripts. With the HTBI primer set, the TCR CDR3 went through a first round of RT-PCR. TCRdb called the multiplex PCR reads again in MiXCR, with one record for every CDR3 protein. The sample carries around 350,000 distinct CDR3 sequences, 15% to 20% recorded once. Unmatched junction bases numbered 5, after V lost 4 bases and J lost 2 bases. The CDR3 totals 14 residues. Germline values: CDR1 DFQATT, CDR2 SNEGSKA (reference sequence).

Sequencing was performed on blood. This TCR came from a woman younger than 35 with Graves' hyperthyroidism. The chain combines TRBV20-1 with TRBJ1-5; 7 bases agree with TRBD1. The CDR3 DNA reads TGCAGTGCTACACAGGGGTATGGCAATCAGCCCCAGCATTTT. Protein: CSATQGYGNQPQHF.